A selection of T cell receptor beta chains follows, all from one sample in a study of blood T cell repertoires in COVID-19. TCRdb's table, derived via immunoSEQ multiplex PCR, lists solely in-frame clones and lacks some. This table holds about 150,000 clones, roughly 80% found once. Sequenced: peripheral blood. Receptor source: a woman in her sixties or seventies with acute or convalescent COVID-19. Each CDR3 is given with its conserved first and last residue. A D gene is named only where the DNA matches it firmly. Not all rows give a size; the values are once, few, many and, for expanded clones, a class.

d_call: -
v_call: TRBV2
clone_size: few
j_call: TRBJ1-5
cdr3_nt: TGTGCCAGCAGCCAAAGTGTAGGCGGTCAGCCCCAGCATTTT
cdr3_aa: CASSQSVGGQPQHF

d_call: -
v_call: TRBV18
clone_size: -
j_call: TRBJ2-2
cdr3_nt: TGTGCCAGCTCACCACATCAGCGACCGAACACCGGGGAGCTGTTTTTT
cdr3_aa: CASSPHQRPNTGELFF

d_call: -
v_call: TRBV14
clone_size: -
j_call: TRBJ2-1
cdr3_nt: TGTGCCAGCAGCCAAGCCCGGGGTGCTAACAATGAGCAGTTCTTC
cdr3_aa: CASSQARGANNEQFF

d_call: -
v_call: TRBV12-3/TRBV12-4
clone_size: -
j_call: TRBJ1-2
cdr3_nt: TGTGCCAGCAGTTCGACAGGTATCTCCGGCTACACCTTC
cdr3_aa: CASSSTGISGYTF

d_call: -
v_call: TRBV10-1
clone_size: -
j_call: TRBJ2-3
cdr3_nt: TGCGCCAGCAGTCCAGGTGACACAGATACGCAGTATTTT
cdr3_aa: CASSPGDTDTQYF

d_call: -
v_call: TRBV11-2
clone_size: -
j_call: TRBJ1-1
cdr3_nt: TGTGCCAGCAGCTTAGACAGGGTTGAAGCTTTCTTT
cdr3_aa: CASSLDRVEAFF

d_call: TRBD1
v_call: TRBV5-6
clone_size: -
j_call: TRBJ1-1
cdr3_nt: TGTGCCAGCAGCGCCGGGACAGGGGAAGCTTTCTTT
cdr3_aa: CASSAGTGEAFF

d_call: TRBD1
v_call: TRBV5-1
clone_size: -
j_call: TRBJ1-1
cdr3_nt: TGCGCCAGCAGCTTGGGCGGACAGGGGCTTAGCACTGAAGCTTTCTTT
cdr3_aa: CASSLGGQGLSTEAFF

d_call: TRBD2
v_call: TRBV6-5
clone_size: -
j_call: TRBJ2-1
cdr3_nt: TGTGCCAGCAGTTACTCGGGTAGCGGGGGCAATGAGCAGTTCTTC
cdr3_aa: CASSYSGSGGNEQFF

d_call: -
v_call: TRBV5-1
clone_size: -
j_call: TRBJ1-4
cdr3_nt: TGCGCCAGCAGCCCCCAGACAACGACAGGCGGTTCGAGCAAACTGTTTTTT
cdr3_aa: CASSPQTTTGGSSKLFF

d_call: TRBD2
v_call: TRBV30
clone_size: -
j_call: TRBJ2-2
cdr3_nt: TGTGCCTGGAGTGGCCTCGGGACTAAGGCGGCCACCGGGGAGCTGTTTTTT
cdr3_aa: CAWSGLGTKAATGELFF

d_call: -
v_call: TRBV6-5
clone_size: -
j_call: TRBJ2-3
cdr3_nt: TGTGCCACCGCGTGGAGCGCTACTAGCACAGATACGCAGTATTTT
cdr3_aa: CATAWSATSTDTQYF

d_call: -
v_call: TRBV6-6
clone_size: -
j_call: TRBJ1-5
cdr3_nt: TGTGCCAGCAGTTACCCCTCAGGGAGGGATCAGCCCCAGCATTTT
cdr3_aa: CASSYPSGRDQPQHF

d_call: TRBD1
v_call: TRBV6-5
clone_size: once
j_call: TRBJ2-7
cdr3_nt: TGTGCCAGCAGTTACACGGGACAGGGGGCCGAGCAGTACTTC
cdr3_aa: CASSYTGQGAEQYF

d_call: TRBD1
v_call: TRBV30
clone_size: few
j_call: TRBJ1-5
cdr3_nt: TGTGCCGGTTCACAGGGGGGGGATCAGCCCCAGCATTTT
cdr3_aa: CAGSQGGDQPQHF

d_call: TRBD1
v_call: TRBV2
clone_size: -
j_call: TRBJ1-6
cdr3_nt: TGTGCCAGCAGCAGCTCATACAGGGGAAATTCACCCCTCCACTTT
cdr3_aa: CASSSSYRGNSPLHF

d_call: -
v_call: TRBV5-1
clone_size: -
j_call: TRBJ2-3
cdr3_nt: TGCGCCAGCAGCTTGGATGGCAGACTTAGCACAGATACGCAGTATTTT
cdr3_aa: CASSLDGRLSTDTQYF

d_call: -
v_call: TRBV19
clone_size: -
j_call: TRBJ1-2
cdr3_nt: TGTGCCAGTGGGGTTTTACGGGACAAGAGAATCTATGGCTACACCTTC
cdr3_aa: CASGVLRDKRIYGYTF

d_call: -
v_call: TRBV4-2
clone_size: -
j_call: TRBJ1-1
cdr3_nt: TGTGCCAGCAGCCAAGATTGGGAGGGGCTGGGGACTGAAGCTTTCTTT
cdr3_aa: CASSQDWEGLGTEAFF

d_call: -
v_call: TRBV6-5
clone_size: -
j_call: TRBJ1-6
cdr3_nt: TGTGCCAGTTATAGCTCCTATAATTCACCCCTCCACTTT
cdr3_aa: CASYSSYNSPLHF

d_call: -
v_call: TRBV6-5
clone_size: -
j_call: TRBJ2-2
cdr3_nt: TGTGCCAGCAGTTACAATTGGTCCCCTTCGGCCGGGGAGCTGTTTTTT
cdr3_aa: CASSYNWSPSAGELFF

d_call: TRBD1
v_call: TRBV6-6
clone_size: -
j_call: TRBJ2-1
cdr3_nt: TGTGCCATCGGGAACAGGGGGCGGGGGTACAATGAGCAGTTCTTC
cdr3_aa: CAIGNRGRGYNEQFF

d_call: TRBD1
v_call: TRBV4-2
clone_size: -
j_call: TRBJ2-7
cdr3_nt: TGTGCCAGCAGCCAATCCGGGACAGGGTGGATCGAGCAGTACTTC
cdr3_aa: CASSQSGTGWIEQYF